Listed below are T cell receptor beta chains from one sample, sequenced in a study of beta chain features in type 1 diabetes. Sequencing was performed with immunoSEQ multiplex PCR; in TCRdb, only in-frame clones are kept and a portion is missing. The sample contains hundreds of thousands of clones, about 14% of which appear only once. Sample: naive CD4+ T cells from blood. The source of these receptors is a man aged 18 to 29 with type 1 diabetes. The CDR3 runs from the conserved cysteine through the conserved F or W. The order of the fields is V gene, CDR3 length, J gene, clone size, D gene, CDR3 protein, CDR3 DNA. D genes are given only for firm matches. The size of a clone is reported for some rows only, either as once, few or many, or as a class for expanded clones.

TRBV10-3,13,TRBJ1-2,few,-,CAISEETRYGYTF,TGTGCCATCAGTGAAGAGACACGCTATGGCTACACCTTC
TRBV19,16,TRBJ2-7,few,TRBD2,CASSISGEVWSYEQYF,TGTGCCAGTAGTATCAGCGGGGAAGTGTGGAGCTACGAGCAGTACTTC
TRBV29-1,16,TRBJ1-1,-,TRBD1,CSVNGGTGGGNTEAFF,TGCAGCGTTAACGGCGGCACAGGGGGCGGTAACACTGAAGCTTTCTTT
TRBV14,18,TRBJ2-7,few,TRBD2,CASSQTNRLAGLLYEQYF,TGTGCCAGCAGCCAGACTAACCGGCTAGCGGGGTTGTTATACGAGCAGTACTTC
TRBV28,14,TRBJ1-6,-,-,CASRRYTGNSPLHF,TGTGCCAGCCGGAGGTACACCGGTAATTCACCCCTCCACTTT
TRBV5-6,15,TRBJ1-1,-,-,CASSASGTGHTEAFF,TGTGCCAGCAGCGCTTCCGGGACCGGTCACACTGAAGCTTTCTTT
TRBV19,14,TRBJ2-3,few,TRBD1,CASSVGTAGDTQYF,TGTGCCAGTAGTGTCGGGACAGCCGGGGATACGCAGTATTTT
TRBV30,15,TRBJ2-4,-,TRBD1,CAWSKGANRGNIQYF,TGTGCCTGGAGTAAGGGGGCGAATAGGGGAAACATTCAGTACTTC
TRBV5-1,14,TRBJ2-5,-,-,CASSFGEYQETQYF,TGCGCCAGCAGCTTTGGAGAGTACCAAGAGACCCAGTACTTC
TRBV6-6,14,TRBJ1-4,few,-,CASSYKEARGKLFF,TGTGCCAGCAGTTACAAAGAGGCCCGTGGAAAACTGTTTTTT